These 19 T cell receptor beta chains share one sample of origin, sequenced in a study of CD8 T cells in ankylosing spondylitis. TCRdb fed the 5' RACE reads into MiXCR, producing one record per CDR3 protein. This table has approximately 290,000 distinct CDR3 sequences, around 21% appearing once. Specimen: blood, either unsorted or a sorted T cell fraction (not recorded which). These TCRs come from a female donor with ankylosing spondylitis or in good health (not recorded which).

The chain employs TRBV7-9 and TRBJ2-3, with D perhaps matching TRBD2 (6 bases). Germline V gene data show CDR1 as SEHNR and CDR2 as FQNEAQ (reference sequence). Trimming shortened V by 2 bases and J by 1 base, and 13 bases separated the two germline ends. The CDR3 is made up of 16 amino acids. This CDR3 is CASSLWRASGTDTQYF. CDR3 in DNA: TGTGCCAGCAGCTTATGGAGGGCGTCGGGCACAGATACGCAGTATTTT.

CDR3: CASSQDLGGGRGNEQFF. CDR3 sequence (DNA): TGTGCCAGCAGCCAAGATCTAGGCGGCGGGAGGGGTAATGAGCAGTTCTTC. The chain links TRBV3-1 to TRBJ2-1; 9 bases match TRBD2. There are 17 residues in the CDR3. CDR1 is LGHDT and CDR2 is YNNKEL in the germline V gene (reference sequence). With V trimmed by 0 bases and J by 7 bases, 10 bases remained unmatched.

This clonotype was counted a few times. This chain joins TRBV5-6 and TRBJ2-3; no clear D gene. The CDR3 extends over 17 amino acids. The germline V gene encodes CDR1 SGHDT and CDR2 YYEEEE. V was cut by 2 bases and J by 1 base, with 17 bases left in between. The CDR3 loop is CASSLGDLHWRTDTQYF. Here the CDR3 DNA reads TGTGCCAGCAGCTTAGGAGACCTACATTGGCGCACAGATACGCAGTATTTT. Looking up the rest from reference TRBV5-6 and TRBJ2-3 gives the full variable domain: DAGVTQSPTHLIKTRGQQVTLRCSPKSGHDTVSWYQQALGQGPQFIFQYYEEEERQRGNFPDRFSGHQFPNYSSELNVNALLLGDSALYLCASSLGDLHWRTDTQYFGPGTRLTVL.

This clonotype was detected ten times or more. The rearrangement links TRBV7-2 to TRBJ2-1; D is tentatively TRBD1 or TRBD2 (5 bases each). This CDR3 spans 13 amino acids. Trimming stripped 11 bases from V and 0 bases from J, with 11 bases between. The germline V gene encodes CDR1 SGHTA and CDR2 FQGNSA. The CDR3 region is CAEGTSSYNEQFF. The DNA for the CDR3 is TGTGCCGAGGGGACCAGCTCCTACAATGAGCAGTTCTTC.

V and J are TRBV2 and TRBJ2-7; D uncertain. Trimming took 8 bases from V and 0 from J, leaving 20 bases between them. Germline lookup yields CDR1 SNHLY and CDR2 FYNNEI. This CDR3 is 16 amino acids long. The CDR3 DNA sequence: TGTGCCAGCGCCTTTCGACGGATATTGAGCTCCTACGAGCAGTACTTC. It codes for CASAFRRILSSYEQYF. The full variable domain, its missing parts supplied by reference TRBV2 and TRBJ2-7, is EPEVTQTPSHQVTQMGQEVILRCVPISNHLYFYWYRQILGQKVEFLVSFYNNEISEKSEIFDDQFSVERPDGSNFTLKIRSTKLEDSAMYFCASAFRRILSSYEQYFGPGTRLTVT.

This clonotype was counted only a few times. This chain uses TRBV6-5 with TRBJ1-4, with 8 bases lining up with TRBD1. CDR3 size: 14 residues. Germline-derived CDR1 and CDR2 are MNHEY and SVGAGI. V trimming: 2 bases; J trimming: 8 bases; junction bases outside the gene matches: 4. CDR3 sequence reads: CASSYTGGGEKLFF. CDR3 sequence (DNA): TGTGCCAGCAGTTACACAGGGGGAGGCGAAAAACTGTTTTTT.

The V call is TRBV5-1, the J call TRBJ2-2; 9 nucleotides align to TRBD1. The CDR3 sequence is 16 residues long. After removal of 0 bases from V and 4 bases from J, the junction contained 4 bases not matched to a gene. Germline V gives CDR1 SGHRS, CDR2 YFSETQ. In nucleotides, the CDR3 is TGCGCCAGCAGCTTGGGACAGGGGGATCGCACCGGGGAGCTGTTTTTT. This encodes CASSLGQGDRTGELFF.

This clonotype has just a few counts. Here the CDR3 DNA reads TGTGCCATCAGTGAGTCAGGTGGGTTCGTCTCCTACGAGCAGTACTTC. Encoded protein: CAISESGGFVSYEQYF. This rearrangement joins TRBV10-3 to TRBJ2-7; no clear D gene. Germline CDR1 reads ENHRY; CDR2 reads SYGVKD. V was shortened by 0 bases and J by 0 bases, with 12 bases between the two germline ends. CDR3 size: 16 residues.

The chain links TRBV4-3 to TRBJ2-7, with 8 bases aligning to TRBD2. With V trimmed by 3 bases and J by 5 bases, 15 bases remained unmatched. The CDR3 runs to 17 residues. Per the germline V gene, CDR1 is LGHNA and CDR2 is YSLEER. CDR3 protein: CASSHNRAAGARNEQYF. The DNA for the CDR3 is TGCGCCAGCAGCCATAACCGGGCAGCGGGAGCCAGAAACGAGCAGTACTTC.

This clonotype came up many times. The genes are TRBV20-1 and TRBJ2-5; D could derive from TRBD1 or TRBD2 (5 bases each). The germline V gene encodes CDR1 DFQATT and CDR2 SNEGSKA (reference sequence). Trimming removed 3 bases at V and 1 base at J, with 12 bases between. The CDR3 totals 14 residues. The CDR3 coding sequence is TGCAGTGCTAGGCTAGCTGGGGCCCAAGAGACCCAGTACTTC. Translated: CSARLAGAQETQYF.

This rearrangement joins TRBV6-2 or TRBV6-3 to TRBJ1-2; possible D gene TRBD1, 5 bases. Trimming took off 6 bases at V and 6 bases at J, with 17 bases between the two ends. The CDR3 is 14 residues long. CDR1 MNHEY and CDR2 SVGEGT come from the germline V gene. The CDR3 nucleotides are TGTGCCAGCAGCCCGGTGGGGGAACGGGATGGCTACACCTTC. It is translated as CASSPVGERDGYTF.

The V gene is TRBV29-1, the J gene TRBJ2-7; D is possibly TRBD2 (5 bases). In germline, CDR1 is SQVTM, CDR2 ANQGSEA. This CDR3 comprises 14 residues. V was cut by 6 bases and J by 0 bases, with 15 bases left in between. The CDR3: CSVGQRVSSYEQYF. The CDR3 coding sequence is TGCAGCGTAGGGCAGAGGGTTAGCTCCTACGAGCAGTACTTC.

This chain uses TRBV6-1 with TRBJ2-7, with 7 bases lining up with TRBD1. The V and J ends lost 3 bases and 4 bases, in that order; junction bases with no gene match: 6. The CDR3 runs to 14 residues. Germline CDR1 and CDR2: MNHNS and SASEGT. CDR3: CASSDTTGLYEQYF. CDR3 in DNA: TGTGCCAGCAGTGACACGACAGGGCTGTACGAGCAGTACTTC.

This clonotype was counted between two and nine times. CDR3 coding DNA: TGTGCCAGCAGCCCCGGGACTAGCGGGAGGGATGAGCAGTTCTTC. Translating it yields CASSPGTSGRDEQFF. J is TRBJ2-1 and V is TRBV12-3 or TRBV12-4; 16 bases fit TRBD2. The trim removed 6 bases at V and 8 bases at J, leaving 4 bases unmatched. This CDR3 is built from 15 residues.

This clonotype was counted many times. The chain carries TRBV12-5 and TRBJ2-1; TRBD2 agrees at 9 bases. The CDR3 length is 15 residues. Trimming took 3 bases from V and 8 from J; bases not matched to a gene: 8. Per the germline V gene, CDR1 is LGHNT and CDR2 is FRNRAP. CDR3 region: CASGFQGLAGDEQFF. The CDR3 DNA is TGTGCTAGTGGTTTCCAGGGACTAGCTGGGGATGAGCAGTTCTTC.

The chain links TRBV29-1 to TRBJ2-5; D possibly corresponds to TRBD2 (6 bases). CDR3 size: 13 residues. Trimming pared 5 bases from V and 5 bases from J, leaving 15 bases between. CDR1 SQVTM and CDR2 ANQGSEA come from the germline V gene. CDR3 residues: CSVNGGPGETQYF. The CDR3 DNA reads TGCAGCGTTAACGGAGGGCCGGGGGAGACCCAGTACTTC.

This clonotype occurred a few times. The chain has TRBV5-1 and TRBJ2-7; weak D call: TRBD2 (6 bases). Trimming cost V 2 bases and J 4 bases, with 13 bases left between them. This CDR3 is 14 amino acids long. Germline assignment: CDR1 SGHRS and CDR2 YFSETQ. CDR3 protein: CASSFGSGWYEQYF. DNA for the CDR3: TGCGCCAGCAGCTTTGGTAGCGGTTGGTACGAGCAGTACTTC.

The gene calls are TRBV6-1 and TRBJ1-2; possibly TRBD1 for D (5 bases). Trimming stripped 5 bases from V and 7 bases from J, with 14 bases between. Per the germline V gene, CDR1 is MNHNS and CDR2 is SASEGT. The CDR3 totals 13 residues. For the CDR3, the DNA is TGTGCCAGCAGTCCCGGGGGGGGTTTTGGCTACACCTTC. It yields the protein CASSPGGGFGYTF.

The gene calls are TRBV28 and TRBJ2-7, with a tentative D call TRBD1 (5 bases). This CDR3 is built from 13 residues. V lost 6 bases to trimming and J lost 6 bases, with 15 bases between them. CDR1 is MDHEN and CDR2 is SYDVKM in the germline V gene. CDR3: CASRFSGSGEQYF. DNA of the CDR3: TGTGCCAGCAGATTCTCAGGGTCGGGCGAGCAGTACTTC.